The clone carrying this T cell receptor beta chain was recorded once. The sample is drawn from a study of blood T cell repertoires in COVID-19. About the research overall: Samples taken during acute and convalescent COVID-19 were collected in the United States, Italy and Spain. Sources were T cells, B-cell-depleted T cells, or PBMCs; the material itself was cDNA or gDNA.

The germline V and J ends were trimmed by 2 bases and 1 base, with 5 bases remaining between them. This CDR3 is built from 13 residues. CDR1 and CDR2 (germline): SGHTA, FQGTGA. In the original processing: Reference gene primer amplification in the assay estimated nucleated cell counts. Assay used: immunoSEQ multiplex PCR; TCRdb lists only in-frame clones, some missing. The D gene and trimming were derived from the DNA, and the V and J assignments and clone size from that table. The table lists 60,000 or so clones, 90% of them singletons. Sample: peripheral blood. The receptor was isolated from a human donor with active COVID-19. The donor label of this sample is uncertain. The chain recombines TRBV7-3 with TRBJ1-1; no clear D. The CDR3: CASSLRWNTEAFF. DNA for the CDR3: TGTGCCAGCAGCTTACGGTGGAACACTGAAGCTTTCTTT.